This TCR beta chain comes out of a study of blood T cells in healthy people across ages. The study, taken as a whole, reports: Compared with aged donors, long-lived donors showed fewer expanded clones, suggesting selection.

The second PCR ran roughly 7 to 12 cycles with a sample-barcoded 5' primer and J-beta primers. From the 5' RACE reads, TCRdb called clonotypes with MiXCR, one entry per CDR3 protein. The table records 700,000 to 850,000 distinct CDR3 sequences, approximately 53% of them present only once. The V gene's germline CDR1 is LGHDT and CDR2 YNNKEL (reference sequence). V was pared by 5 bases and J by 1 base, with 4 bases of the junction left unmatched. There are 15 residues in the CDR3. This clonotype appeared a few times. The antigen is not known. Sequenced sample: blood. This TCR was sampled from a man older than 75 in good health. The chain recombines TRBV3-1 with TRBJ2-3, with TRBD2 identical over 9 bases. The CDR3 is CASSATSGGTDTQYF. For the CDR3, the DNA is TGTGCCAGCAGCGCGACTAGCGGTGGCACAGATACGCAGTATTTT.